The 17 T cell receptor beta chains reported below all come from one sample, sequenced in a study of shared clonotypes between healthy human individuals. This table comes from immunoSEQ multiplex PCR, and its TCRdb copy is limited to in-frame clones, with some not included. The sample shows nearly 2 million clones, roughly 94% of them seen only once. Naive-designated CD8 cells lacked CD45RO, were positively enriched for CCR7, and omitted terminally differentiated effector memory CD45RA+ cells. Specimen: naive CD8+ T cells sorted from blood. The receptor source for this set is a man aged 18-30 years in good health.

This chain uses TRBV9 with TRBJ2-5; 8 nucleotides line up with TRBD1. Trimming took 3 bases from V and 2 from J; bases not matched to a gene: 15. From germline, CDR1 is SGDLS and CDR2 YYNGEE. There are 18 residues in the CDR3. The CDR3 DNA is TGTGCCAGCAGCGGCCATTCACAGGGGGTTAGCTCTCAAGAGACCCAGTACTTC. Its translation: CASSGHSQGVSSQETQYF.

The chain is built from TRBV4-3 and TRBJ2-7; D is possibly TRBD1 or TRBD2 (5 bases each). CDR3 length: 15 amino acids. Germline V CDR1 and CDR2: LGHNA, YSLEER. V dropped 2 bases and J dropped 1 base, with 12 bases sitting between them. The CDR3 is CASSQLRDGSYEQYF. For the CDR3, the DNA is TGCGCCAGCAGCCAATTAAGGGACGGATCCTACGAGCAGTACTTC.

The chain joins TRBV6-5 to TRBJ1-2; 9 nucleotides align to TRBD1. The CDR3 is made up of 14 amino acids. Germline CDR1 MNHEY, CDR2 SVGAGI. With 6 bases clipped from V and 8 bases from J, the junction kept 10 bases outside the gene matches. CDR3 sequence reads: CASSGRGQGGGYTF. The CDR3 DNA reads as TGTGCCAGCAGCGGGAGGGGACAGGGCGGAGGCTACACCTTC.

As to this clone: Distinct nucleotide sequences in the sample also encode this CDR3. This chain uses TRBV13 with TRBJ2-7, with 7 positions matching TRBD1. V was clipped by 2 bases and J by 4 bases; unmatched bases: 5. This CDR3 spans 14 amino acids. CDR1 PRHDT and CDR2 FYEKMQ come from the germline V gene (reference sequence). This CDR3 reads CASSLQGVGYEQYF. CDR3 nucleotide sequence: TGTGCCAGCAGCTTACAGGGGGTTGGATACGAGCAGTACTTC.

This clone was detected only once. V is TRBV29-1 and J is TRBJ2-5; 8 bases agree with TRBD2. The germline V gene has CDR1 SQVTM and CDR2 ANQGSEA. Trimming cost V 3 bases and J 1 base; bases outside gene matches: 10. The length of the CDR3 is 16 residues. This CDR3 reads CSVDRSGLVVQETQYF. The CDR3 coding sequence is TGCAGCGTTGATCGATCGGGACTAGTAGTCCAAGAGACCCAGTACTTC. Full variable domain (rest looked up from reference TRBV29-1 and TRBJ2-5): SAVISQKPSRDICQRGTSLTIQCQVDSQVTMMFWYRQQPGQSLTLIATANQGSEATYESGFVIDKFPISRPNLTFSTLTVSNMSPEDSSIYLCSVDRSGLVVQETQYFGPGTRLLVL.

The chain recombines TRBV4-1 with TRBJ2-2; 11 bases match TRBD2. The V segment lost 3 bases and the J segment 4 bases; nucleotides outside the gene matches: 4. CDR3 length: 16 residues. The germline gives CDR1 MGHRA, CDR2 YSYEKL. CDR3 DNA: TGCGCCAGCAGCCAGGGACTAGCGGAGATCACCGGGGAGCTGTTTTTT. Its translation: CASSQGLAEITGELFF.

V is TRBV10-3 and J is TRBJ2-7; tentatively, D is TRBD2 (5 bases). Deletions cut 0 bases from V and 3 bases from J, with 9 bases between. This CDR3 is built from 14 residues. Looked up from germline, CDR1 is ENHRY and CDR2 is SYGVKD. CDR3 nucleotide sequence: TGTGCCATCAGTGAGTCGCTGGGAGACTACGAGCAGTACTTC. This sequence encodes CAISESLGDYEQYF.

The gene calls are TRBV19 and TRBJ2-4, with 9 bases identical to TRBD1. There are 15 residues in the CDR3. The trim removed 3 bases at V and 8 bases at J, leaving 8 bases unmatched. Germline loops: CDR1 LNHDA, CDR2 SQIVND (reference sequence). The CDR3 DNA reads as TGTGCCAGTAGTATTCGTGGACAGGGGATAGACATTCAGTACTTC. As protein: CASSIRGQGIDIQYF. Full variable domain (missing parts from reference TRBV19 and TRBJ2-4): DGGITQSPKYLFRKEGQNVTLSCEQNLNHDAMYWYRQDPGQGLRLIYYSQIVNDFQKGDIAEGYSVSREKKESFPLTVTSAQKNPTAFYLCASSIRGQGIDIQYFGAGTRLSVL.

V gene TRBV4-1 combines with J gene TRBJ1-1; D is undetermined. Germline V gene lookup returns CDR1 MGHRA and CDR2 YSYEKL. Trimming removed 0 bases at V and 1 base at J, with 12 bases between. The CDR3 consists of 16 residues. In DNA form, the CDR3 reads TGCGCCAGCAGCCAAGACGAGGTAGGAGCGAACACTGAAGCTTTCTTT. It specifies CASSQDEVGANTEAFF.

The CDR3 loop reads CASSMRGLTDTQYF. CDR3 bases: TGTGCCAGCAGCATGCGGGGGCTAACAGATACGCAGTATTTT. V usage is TRBV6-1 and J usage is TRBJ2-3; TRBD2 might be the D (7 bases). V lost 6 bases, J lost 3 bases, and 13 bases lay in between. The CDR3 contains 14 residues. Looked up from germline, CDR1 is MNHNS and CDR2 is SASEGT.

This chain connects TRBV28 to TRBJ1-1; possibly TRBD1 for D (5 bases). This CDR3 contains 16 residues. Germline assignment: CDR1 MDHEN and CDR2 SYDVKM. V lost 5 bases and J lost 1, with 17 bases in between. The CDR3: CASSTTGIGWNTEAFF. In nucleotides, the CDR3 is TGTGCCAGCAGTACCACAGGAATAGGGTGGAACACTGAAGCTTTCTTT.

CDR3 bases: TGTGCCAGCGGGGTGGCCTTAGCGGGAGGGTATTTAGAAGAGACCCAGTACTTC. It yields the protein CASGVALAGGYLEETQYF. The J gene is TRBJ2-5, the V gene TRBV2, with 11 nucleotides matching TRBD2. There are 18 residues in the CDR3. Germline trimming cut 8 bases from V and 3 bases from J; bases unmatched to any gene: 17. Germline CDR1 reads SNHLY; CDR2 reads FYNNEI.

The chain uses TRBV27 and TRBJ2-7, with D possibly being TRBD1 (6 bases). V was shortened by 5 bases and J by 6 bases, with 14 bases between the two germline ends. The V gene's germline CDR1 is MNHEY and CDR2 SMNVEV (reference sequence). The CDR3 is made up of 13 amino acids. The CDR3 nucleotides read TGTGCCAGCAGTACACTACAGGGTGGCGAGCAGTACTTC. Encoded protein: CASSTLQGGEQYF.

The chain combines TRBV9 with TRBJ2-7, with 8 nucleotides matching TRBD2. Germline CDR1 reads SGDLS; CDR2 reads YYNGEE. The J segment lost 2 bases and the V segment lost 5 bases, leaving 6 bases of the junction unmatched. The CDR3 runs to 14 residues. CDR3: CASSTAGDTYEQYF. The CDR3, as DNA: TGTGCCAGCAGTACAGCGGGGGACACCTACGAGCAGTACTTC.

Remarks on this clone: Germline and junction disagree at one end, which may indicate a read error. The V gene is TRBV7-7, the J gene TRBJ2-7, with D possibly matching TRBD2 (5 bases). The CDR3 has 15 amino acids. Per the germline V gene, CDR1 is SSHAT and CDR2 is FNYEAQ (reference sequence). The CDR3 nucleotides read TGTGCTAGCACCCCGATAGGGAGTCCAGTCTACGAGCAGTACTTC. This encodes CASTPIGSPVYEQYF.

The J gene is TRBJ2-3, the V gene TRBV5-6, with 13 bases matching TRBD2. Losses at the gene ends were 0 bases for V and 4 bases for J; bases not matched to a gene: 5. The CDR3 is made up of 17 amino acids. From germline, CDR1 is SGHDT and CDR2 YYEEEE. The CDR3 DNA reads TGTGCCAGCAGCTTGGAAACTAGCGGGGGGGCCCCAGATACGCAGTATTTT. It is translated as CASSLETSGGAPDTQYF.

On this clone: A far larger clone is just one base off, so this is likely a read error. Distinct nucleotide sequences in the sample also encode this CDR3. The chain recombines TRBV11-1 with TRBJ1-1; no firm D call. The CDR3 length is 13 residues. From germline, CDR1 is SGHAT and CDR2 FQDESV (reference sequence). V was shortened by 6 bases and J by 4 bases, with 12 bases between the two germline ends. The CDR3 reads CASSFGPFTEAFF. The CDR3 nucleotides read TGTGCCAGCAGTTTCGGGCCGTTCACTGAAGCTTTCTTT.